The clone carrying this T cell receptor (beta chain) was counted a few times. Its matching antigen is unknown. Germline CDR1 reads ENHRY; CDR2 reads SYGVKD. This CDR3 region has 14 residues. Trimming pared 5 bases from V and 5 bases from J, leaving 13 bases between. This entry belongs to a study of blood T cells in healthy people across ages. Study-level points and caveats: CMV status of donors was not determined, possibly confounding expanded clonotype changes. Naive and antigen-experienced cells were not separated, limiting conclusive comparison. Naive CD4+ cell counts and diversity both ran higher in long-lived than in aged donors.

With a J-beta primer mix and a sample-barcoded 5' primer, a second PCR ran roughly 6 to 11 cycles. TCRdb ran MiXCR on the 5' RACE reads and lists one entry per CDR3 protein. The table has fewer than 1,000,000 distinct CDR3 sequences, about 47% seen once. Specimen: blood. The chain uses TRBV10-3 and TRBJ2-1; tentative D call: TRBD2 (5 bases). The sequence came from an elderly man in good health. CDR3 DNA: TGTGCCATCAGTTCTCCCGGGGATAACAATGAGCAGTTCTTC. This sequence encodes CAISSPGDNNEQFF.